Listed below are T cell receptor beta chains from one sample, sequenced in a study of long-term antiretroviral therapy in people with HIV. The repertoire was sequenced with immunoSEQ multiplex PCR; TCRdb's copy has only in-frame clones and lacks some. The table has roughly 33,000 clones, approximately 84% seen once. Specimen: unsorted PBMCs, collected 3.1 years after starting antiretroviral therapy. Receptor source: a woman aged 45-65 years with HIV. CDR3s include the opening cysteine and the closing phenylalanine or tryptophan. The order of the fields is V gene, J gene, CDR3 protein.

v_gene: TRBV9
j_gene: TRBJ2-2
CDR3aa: CASSARAGGSVGELFF

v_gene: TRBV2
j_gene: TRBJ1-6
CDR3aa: CASSETVMVSPLHF

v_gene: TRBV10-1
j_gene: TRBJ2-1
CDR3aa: CASSETSGGLGNNEQFF

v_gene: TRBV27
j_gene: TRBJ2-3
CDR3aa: CASRRAGTDTQYF

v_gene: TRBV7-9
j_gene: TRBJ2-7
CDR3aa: CASSLPGQGIYEQYF

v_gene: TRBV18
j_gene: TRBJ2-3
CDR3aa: CASSPPAGERSTDTQYF

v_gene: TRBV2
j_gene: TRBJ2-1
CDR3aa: CASSGGLGNEQFF

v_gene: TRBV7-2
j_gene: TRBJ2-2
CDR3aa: CASSLPPAGELFF

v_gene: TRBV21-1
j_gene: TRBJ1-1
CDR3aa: CASSRKGRKPPNTEAFF

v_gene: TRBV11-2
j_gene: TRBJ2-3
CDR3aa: CASSLAGGYTGDTQYF

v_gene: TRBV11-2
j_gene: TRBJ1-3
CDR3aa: CASSFKGAGNTIYF

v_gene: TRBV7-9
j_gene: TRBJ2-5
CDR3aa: CASSRSGQETQYF

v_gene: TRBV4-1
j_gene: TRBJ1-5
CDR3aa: CASSQGGGRLRGGGQPQHF

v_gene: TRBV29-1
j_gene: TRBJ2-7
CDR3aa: CSVRTASAEQYF